This record concerns one TCR delta chain sequence. The clone's antigen remains unknown. TCRdb assigns this DNA the protein of a much larger clone, which departs from its translation at residue 13; this likely reflects a read error, and the protein shown comes from translating the DNA. The CDR3 holds 20 amino acids from the cysteine to the phenylalanine. Just CDR3 DNA is preserved here, 60 bases in frame from base 1. CDR1 and CDR2 were assigned from the germline V gene as GEAIGNYY and EKD. At the junction V is shortened by 0 bases and J by 0 bases; bases outside the gene matches: 17. The sample is drawn from a study of DNA immune sequencing with unique molecular identifiers (TCRdb year 2020). About the investigation overall: Immunomagnetic cell separation was used to enrich gammadelta T cells from buffy coats, and the genomic DNA of the enriched gammadelta T cells was then sequenced. Fluorescence-activated cell sorting was used to enrich gammadelta T cells from PBMC of some ten healthy individuals. To compare enriched and non-enriched samples, 75 to 100 ng of enriched gammadelta T-cell DNA and 1 ug of non-enriched PBMC DNA were sequenced. An ultrasensitive DNA-based TRD repertoire sequencing method using PCR-introduced unique molecular identifiers was developed and validated in the study. The method was checked using synthetic reference molecules and blood samples from healthy people. All donors were healthy individuals, and about ten of the donors were profiled using sorted gammadelta T cells from peripheral blood.

What the study reported, not specific to this receptor: Novel TRD sequences not targeted by the primers cannot be detected with the primer-based approach. TRD repertoire diversity differed among healthy donors, and several donors were highly oligoclonal, with the top 5 clonotypes making up more than half of productive molecules. TRDV2 paired with TRDJ1 was the most common TRD rearrangement among clonotypes in healthy donors.

Library prep was done by multiplex PCR. A 32-plex assay with primers for all 8 TRDV and 4 TRDJ genes covering the CDR3 was used to amplify genomic DNA. During approximately 3 cycles of barcoding PCR, a 12-nucleotide UMI was attached, and a second PCR using Illumina adapter primers followed. AMPure XP beads were used for library purification, and library quality was checked on a Fragment Analyzer with the HS NGS Fragment kit. An Illumina MiniSeq mid-output kit with approximately 20% PhiX and 150 cycles of paired-end reads was used for sequencing. Per the source publication's procedure: MIGEC version 1.2.9 was used to process the reads, grouping the reads by UMI and building error-corrected consensus sequences. Post-processing used modified VDJtools version 1.2.1 scripts and the tcR R package. TCRdb called clones afresh from the public reads with CATT; identical DNA rows were later merged. TCRdb's processing, not the authors', yielded these V and J calls. In this sample the table shows more than 2,000 delta-chain clones, about 7.6% of which occur a single time. In total, the top ten clones hold 54% of the sample.

Material for sequencing was gamma-delta T cells enriched from blood buffy coat, or unenriched PBMCs (not recorded which). The receptor's source is a human donor in good health. The V and J segments used are TRDV2 and TRDJ1; TRDD3 lines up with 8 middle nucleotides. The nucleotide sequence reads as follows: TGTGCCTGTGACACCCTGAGGGTTTCTGGGGGACACGTGTACACCGATAAACTCATCTTT. It is translated as CACDTLRVSGGHVYTDKLIF.